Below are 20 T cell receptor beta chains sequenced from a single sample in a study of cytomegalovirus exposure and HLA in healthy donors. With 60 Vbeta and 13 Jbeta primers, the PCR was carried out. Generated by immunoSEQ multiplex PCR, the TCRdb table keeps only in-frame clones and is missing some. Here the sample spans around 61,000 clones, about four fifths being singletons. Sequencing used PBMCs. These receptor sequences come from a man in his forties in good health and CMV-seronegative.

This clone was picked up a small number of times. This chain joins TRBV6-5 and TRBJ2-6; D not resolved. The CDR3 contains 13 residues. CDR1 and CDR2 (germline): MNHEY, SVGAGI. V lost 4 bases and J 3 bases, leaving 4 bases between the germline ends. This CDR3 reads CASSSSGANVLTF. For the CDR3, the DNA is TGTGCCAGCAGTTCGAGTGGGGCCAACGTCCTGACTTTC.

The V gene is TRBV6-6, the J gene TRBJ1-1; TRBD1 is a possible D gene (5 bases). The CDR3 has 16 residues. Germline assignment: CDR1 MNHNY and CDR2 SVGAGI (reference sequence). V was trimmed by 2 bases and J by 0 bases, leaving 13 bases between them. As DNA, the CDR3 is TGTGCCAGCAGTTACCCTCGACAGAGAATGAACACTGAAGCTTTCTTT. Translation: CASSYPRQRMNTEAFF.

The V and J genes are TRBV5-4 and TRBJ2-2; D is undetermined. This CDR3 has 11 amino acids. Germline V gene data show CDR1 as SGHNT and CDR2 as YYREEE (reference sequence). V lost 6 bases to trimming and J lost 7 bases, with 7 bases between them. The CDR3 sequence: CASTFYGELFF. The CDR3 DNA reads TGTGCCAGCACCTTCTACGGGGAGCTGTTTTTT.

The CDR3 loop reads CASTLAGGFPDTQYF. CDR3 nucleotides: TGTGCCAGCACCTTAGCGGGGGGGTTCCCCGATACGCAGTATTTT. V usage is TRBV2 and J usage is TRBJ2-3, with 11 bases lining up with TRBD2. Trimming cost V 7 bases and J 6 bases; bases outside gene matches: 9. Per germline, CDR1 SNHLY and CDR2 FYNNEI. CDR3 length: 15 amino acids.

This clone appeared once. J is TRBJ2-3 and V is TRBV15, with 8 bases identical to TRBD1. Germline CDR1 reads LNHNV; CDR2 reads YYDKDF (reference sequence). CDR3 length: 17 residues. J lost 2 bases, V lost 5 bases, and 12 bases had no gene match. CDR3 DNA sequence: TGTGCCACCAGCCCAACTGGGACAGGAGGTCCCACAGATACGCAGTATTTT. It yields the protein CATSPTGTGGPTDTQYF.

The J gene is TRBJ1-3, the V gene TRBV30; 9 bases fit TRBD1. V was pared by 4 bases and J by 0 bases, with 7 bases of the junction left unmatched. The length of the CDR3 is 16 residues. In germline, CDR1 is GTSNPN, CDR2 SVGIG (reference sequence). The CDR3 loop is CAWNTGGMSSGNTIYF. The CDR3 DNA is TGTGCCTGGAATACAGGGGGCATGAGCTCTGGAAACACCATATATTTT.

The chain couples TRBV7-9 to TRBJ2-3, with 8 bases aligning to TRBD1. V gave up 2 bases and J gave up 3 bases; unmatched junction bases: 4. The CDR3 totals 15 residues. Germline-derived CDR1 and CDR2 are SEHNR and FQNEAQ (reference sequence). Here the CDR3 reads CASSLSQGATDTQYF. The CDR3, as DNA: TGTGCCAGCAGCTTATCGCAGGGGGCGACAGATACGCAGTATTTT.

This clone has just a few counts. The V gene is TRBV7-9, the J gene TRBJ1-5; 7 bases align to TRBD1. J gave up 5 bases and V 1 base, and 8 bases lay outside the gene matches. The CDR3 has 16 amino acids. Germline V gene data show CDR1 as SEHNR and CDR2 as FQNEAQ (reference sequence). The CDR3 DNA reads TGTGCCAGCAGCTTAGGGACAGGAAGGACCTATCAGCCCCAGCATTTT. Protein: CASSLGTGRTYQPQHF.

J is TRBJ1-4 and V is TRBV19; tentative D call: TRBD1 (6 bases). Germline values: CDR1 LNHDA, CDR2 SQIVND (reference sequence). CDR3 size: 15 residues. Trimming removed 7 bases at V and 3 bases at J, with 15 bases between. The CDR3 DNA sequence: TGTGCCAGTACCAATCGAAGGGGGTCTAATGAAAAACTGTTTTTT. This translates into CASTNRRGSNEKLFF.

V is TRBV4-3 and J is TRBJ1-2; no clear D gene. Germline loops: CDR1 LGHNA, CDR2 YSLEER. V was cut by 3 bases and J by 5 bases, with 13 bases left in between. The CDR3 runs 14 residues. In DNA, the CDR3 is TGCGCCAGCAGCCAGATCCTAGGCACGTATGGCTACACCTTC. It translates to CASSQILGTYGYTF.

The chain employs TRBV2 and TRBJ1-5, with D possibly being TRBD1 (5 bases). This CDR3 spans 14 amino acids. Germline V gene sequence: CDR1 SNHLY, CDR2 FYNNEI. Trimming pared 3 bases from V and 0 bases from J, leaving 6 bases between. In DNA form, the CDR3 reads TGTGCCAGCAGTGAGGACACTAGCAATCAGCCCCAGCATTTT. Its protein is CASSEDTSNQPQHF.

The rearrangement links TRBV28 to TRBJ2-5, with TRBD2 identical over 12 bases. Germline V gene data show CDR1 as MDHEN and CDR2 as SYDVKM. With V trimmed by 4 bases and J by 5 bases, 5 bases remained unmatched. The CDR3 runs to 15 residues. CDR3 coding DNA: TGTGCCAGCAGTTCTAGCGGGGGGGCCGCGGAGACCCAGTACTTC. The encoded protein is CASSSSGGAAETQYF.

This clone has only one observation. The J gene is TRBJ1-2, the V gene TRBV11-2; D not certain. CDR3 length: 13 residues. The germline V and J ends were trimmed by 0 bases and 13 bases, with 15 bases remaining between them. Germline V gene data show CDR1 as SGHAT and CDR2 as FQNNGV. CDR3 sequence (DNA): TGTGCCAGCAGCTTAGATCGGTCAGAGAGGGCCACCTTC. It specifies CASSLDRSERATF.

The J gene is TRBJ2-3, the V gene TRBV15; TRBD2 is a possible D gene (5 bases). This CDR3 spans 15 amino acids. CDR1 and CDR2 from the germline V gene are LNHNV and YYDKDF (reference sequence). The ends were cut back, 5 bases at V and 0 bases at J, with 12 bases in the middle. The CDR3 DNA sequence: TGTGCCACCAGCCCCGGCGGGCTTAGCACAGATACGCAGTATTTT. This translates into CATSPGGLSTDTQYF. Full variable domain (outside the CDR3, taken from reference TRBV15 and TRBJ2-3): DAMVIQNPRYQVTQFGKPVTLSCSQTLNHNVMYWYQQKSSQAPKLLFHYYDKDFNNEADTPDNFQSRRPNTSFCFLDIRSPGLGDTAMYLCATSPGGLSTDTQYFGPGTRLTVL.

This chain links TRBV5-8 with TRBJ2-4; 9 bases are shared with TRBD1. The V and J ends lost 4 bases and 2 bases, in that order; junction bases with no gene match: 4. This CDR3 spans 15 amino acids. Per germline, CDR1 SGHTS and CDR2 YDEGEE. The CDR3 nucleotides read TGTGCCAGCAGCCGTGGGACAGGGTCCAAAAACATTCAGTACTTC. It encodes CASSRGTGSKNIQYF.

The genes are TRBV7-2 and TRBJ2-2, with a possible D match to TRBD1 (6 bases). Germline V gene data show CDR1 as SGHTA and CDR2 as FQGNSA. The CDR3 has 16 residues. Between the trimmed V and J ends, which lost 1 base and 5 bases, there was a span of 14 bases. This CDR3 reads CASSLGRTDRTGELFF. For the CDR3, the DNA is TGTGCCAGCAGCTTAGGACGGACAGATAGAACCGGGGAGCTGTTTTTT.

CDR3: CASRSSGGAVNEQFF. The CDR3 DNA sequence: TGCGCCAGCAGATCCAGCGGGGGGGCCGTCAATGAGCAGTTCTTC. The rearrangement joins TRBV4-1 to TRBJ2-1; 10 nucleotides agree with TRBD2. This CDR3 is 15 amino acids long. CDR1 and CDR2 from the germline V gene are MGHRA and YSYEKL. V was clipped by 6 bases and J by 6 bases; unmatched bases: 8.

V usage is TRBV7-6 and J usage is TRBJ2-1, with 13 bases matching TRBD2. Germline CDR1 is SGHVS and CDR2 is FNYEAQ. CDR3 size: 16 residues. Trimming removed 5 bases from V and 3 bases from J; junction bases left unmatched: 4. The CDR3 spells CASSGRTSGGYNEQFF. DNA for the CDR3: TGTGCCAGCAGCGGTAGGACTAGCGGGGGCTACAATGAGCAGTTCTTC.

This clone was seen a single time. As DNA, the CDR3 is TGTGCCAGCAGCTTAGCGGGGGCCTCTAATGAAAAACTGTTTTTT. Protein sequence: CASSLAGASNEKLFF. This chain uses TRBV7-9 with TRBJ1-4, with a weak D call TRBD1 (6 bases). Germline-derived CDR1 and CDR2 are SEHNR and FQNEAQ (reference sequence). V gave up 0 bases and J gave up 3 bases, with 8 bases separating them. This CDR3 contains 15 residues.

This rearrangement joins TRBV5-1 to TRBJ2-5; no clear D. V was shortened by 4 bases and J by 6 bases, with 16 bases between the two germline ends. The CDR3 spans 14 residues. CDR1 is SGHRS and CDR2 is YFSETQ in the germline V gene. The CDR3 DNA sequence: TGCGCCAGCAGCGCCCCAGGAAGTTTCCAGACCCAGTACTTC. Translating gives CASSAPGSFQTQYF.